The 12 T cell receptor beta chains presented below share a single source sample, sequenced in a study of blood T cells in healthy people across ages. The second PCR ran about 6 to 12 cycles with a sample-barcoded 5' primer and J-beta primers. TCRdb ran MiXCR on the 5' RACE reads and lists one entry per CDR3 protein. The sample carries 650,000 to 1,000,000 distinct CDR3 sequences, about 47% recorded once. Sequenced sample: blood. All receptors come from a man older than 75 in good health.

V usage is TRBV20-1 and J usage is TRBJ1-5; the D is unclear. Germline loops: CDR1 DFQATT, CDR2 SNEGSKA (reference sequence). V was clipped by 6 bases and J by 9 bases, with 24 bases between them. The CDR3 sequence is 15 residues long. CDR3: CSAAGIHTGWRPQHF. The CDR3 DNA follows: TGCAGTGCCGCGGGAATCCACACGGGGTGGAGGCCCCAGCATTTT.

This rearrangement joins TRBV9 to TRBJ2-5; 11 bases map to TRBD2. Germline loops: CDR1 SGDLS, CDR2 YYNGEE. J lost 11 bases, V lost 3 bases, and 21 bases had no gene match. The CDR3 is 18 amino acids. In DNA, the CDR3 is TGTGCCAGCAGCGGCAGGGGGTTGACTAGCGGGGTCCCTAGTGAGCAGTACTTC. It yields the protein CASSGRGLTSGVPSEQYF.

Here the CDR3 reads CASSYSPPSGIYNEQFF. The CDR3 bases are TGTGCCAGCAGTTACTCCCCGCCTAGCGGGATCTACAATGAGCAGTTCTTC. This chain connects TRBV6-2 or TRBV6-3 to TRBJ2-1; 9 bases align to TRBD2. Germline V gene lookup returns CDR1 MNHEY and CDR2 SVGEGT. The CDR3 length is 17 residues. Trimming took 0 bases from V and 3 from J; bases not matched to a gene: 6.

This clonotype was seen only a few times. The chain couples TRBV7-2 to TRBJ1-2, with TRBD1 matching 9 bases. CDR1 and CDR2 (germline): SGHTA, FQGNSA. The CDR3 spans 15 residues. With V trimmed by 4 bases and J by 8 bases, 11 bases remained unmatched. CDR3 region: CASSSTGTGMGGYTF. The CDR3 bases are TGTGCCAGCAGCTCGACCGGGACAGGGATGGGAGGCTACACCTTC.

This clonotype was counted a few times. This chain uses TRBV5-1 with TRBJ2-5; possibly TRBD1 for D (5 bases). CDR3 length equals 15 residues. V lost 4 bases, J lost 2 bases, and 15 bases lay in between. In germline, CDR1 is SGHRS, CDR2 YFSETQ. CDR3 DNA: TGCGCCAGCAGCCTTTTTCCCAGGGCTCAAGAGACCCAGTACTTC. It specifies CASSLFPRAQETQYF. Combining the CDR3 with reference TRBV5-1 and TRBJ2-5 gives the whole variable domain KAGVTQTPRYLIKTRGQQVTLSCSPISGHRSVSWYQQTPGQGLQFLFEYFSETQRNKGNFPGRFSGRQFSNSRSEMNVSTLELGDSALYLCASSLFPRAQETQYFGPGTRLLVL.

The chain couples TRBV12-3 or TRBV12-4 to TRBJ2-7; 11 bases match TRBD2. Unmatched junction bases numbered 3, after V lost 5 bases and J lost 3 bases. There are 14 residues in the CDR3. CDR3 sequence: CASSTSGSHYEQYF. The CDR3 nucleotides read TGTGCCAGCAGTACTAGCGGGAGTCACTACGAGCAGTACTTC.

This clonotype has at least ten counts. The V call is TRBV12-1, the J call TRBJ2-7; TRBD2 was called by the table and not checked on the DNA. TRBV12-1 is flagged as a pseudogene. CDR3 length equals 17 residues. This CDR3 reads CASSFGSPGLAAYEQYF. The CDR3 DNA follows: TGTGCCAGCAGCTTTGGTTCCCCGGGACTAGCGGCTTACGAGCAGTACTTC.

This clonotype was picked up a small number of times. The rearrangement joins TRBV7-9 to TRBJ2-5, with D maybe TRBD1 (6 bases). In germline, CDR1 is SEHNR, CDR2 FQNEAQ (reference sequence). The ends were cut back, 5 bases at V and 4 bases at J, with 11 bases in the middle. The CDR3 spans 13 residues. The CDR3 spells CASSGTGRETQYF. In DNA, the CDR3 is TGTGCCAGCAGCGGAACAGGGCGAGAGACCCAGTACTTC.

The V gene is TRBV20-1, the J gene TRBJ2-5; D might be TRBD1 or TRBD2, each matching 5 bases. The CDR3 consists of 14 residues. CDR1 and CDR2 (germline): DFQATT, SNEGSKA (reference sequence). Trimming took 1 base from V and 11 from J, leaving 20 bases between them. The DNA for the CDR3 is TGCAGTGCTAGAGGACAGAGAGCGGTCAATGAGCAGTACTTC. It codes for CSARGQRAVNEQYF.

The chain combines TRBV20-1 with TRBJ2-1, with D perhaps assigned TRBD1 or TRBD2 (5 bases each). Trimming removed 0 bases from V and 10 bases from J, with 19 bases in between. The germline V gene encodes CDR1 DFQATT and CDR2 SNEGSKA (reference sequence). The CDR3 totals 15 residues. The CDR3 sequence is CSARDGTRSFGEQFF. The CDR3 coding sequence is TGCAGTGCTAGAGACGGGACCCGATCGTTCGGCGAGCAGTTCTTC.

The rearrangement links TRBV10-1 to TRBJ1-1; D might be TRBD1 (6 bases). V shed 4 bases and J shed 1 base, with 13 bases lying between them. This CDR3 spans 15 amino acids. Germline CDR1 and CDR2: WNHNN and SYGVQD (reference sequence). CDR3 DNA: TGCGCCAGCAGTGTGATAGGGGGTCAGAACACTGAAGCTTTCTTT. Translating it yields CASSVIGGQNTEAFF.

The CDR3 nucleotides read TGTGCCAGCAGGAACCGGGACAGGGGAGGCTACACCTTC. It translates to CASRNRDRGGYTF. This chain links TRBV6-1 with TRBJ1-2; 10 nucleotides agree with TRBD1. The CDR3 is 13 amino acids. Germline-derived CDR1 and CDR2 are MNHNS and SASEGT. Trimming took 6 bases from V and 8 from J; bases not matched to a gene: 6.